This T cell receptor (beta chain) stems from a study of neurological immune-mediated disorders. Trimming removed 7 bases from V and 7 bases from J, with 13 bases in between. From germline, CDR1 is MNHEY and CDR2 SVGAGI. The CDR3 runs to 13 residues. The time point denotes: longitudinal time-point 1 (baseline). General study results and limits: Multiple sclerosis was found to have the least TCR clonal expansion, below healthy controls, and HTLV-1-associated myelopathy the most.

Many counts were recorded for this clonotype. No antigen is known for it. Each TCR transcript was tagged with a 10-nucleotide random UMI during 5'RACE. One entry per CDR3 protein results from TCRdb running MiXCR on the 5' RACE reads. Seen here are 55,000 to 70,000 distinct CDR3 sequences, approximately 11% observed once, and the top ten hold 6.5% to 8.5%. The receptor was derived from a male donor with HTLV-1-associated myelopathy (HAM/TSP). Sequenced material: PBMCs. This sequence joins TRBV6-5 and TRBJ1-4; D gene unclear. The CDR3 region is CASTPRPSEKLFF. The CDR3 DNA sequence: TGTGCCAGCACTCCCAGGCCAAGTGAAAAACTGTTTTTT.